Following are 27 T cell receptor beta chains from one sample sequenced in a study of T cell clonality in common variable immunodeficiency. Sequencing used immunoSEQ multiplex PCR; TCRdb keeps in-frame clones, though not all of them. The specimen has roughly 48,000 clones, none found just once. Sequencing used peripheral blood mononuclear cells. The receptors were gathered from a person aged 18-70 years in good health.

Notes on this clone: This may be a read error: a much more frequent sequence differs by one nucleotide. The CDR3 extends 3 residues past the end of the read, so its final part is completed from the germline J gene. This chain links TRBV19 with TRBJ2-3; possible D gene TRBD1, 5 bases. The CDR3 contains 18 residues. From germline, CDR1 is LNHDA and CDR2 SQIVND (reference sequence). The CDR3 region is CASSIDLQAGFSNQPQYF. The DNA read from the CDR3 is TGTGCCAGTAGTATAGATCTACAGGCAGGGTTTAGCAATCAGCCG.

The table lists this clone with many counts. The read finishes 3 residues shy of the CDR3 end, and the germline J gene is used to complete it. The chain couples TRBV6-2 or TRBV6-3 to TRBJ2-1, with 8 bases aligning to TRBD1. This CDR3 is built from 17 residues. Germline CDR1 reads MNHEY; CDR2 reads SVGEGT. Trimming removed 3 bases from V and 7 bases from J; junction bases left unmatched: 14. The CDR3 spells CASSYGSGQGSRNEQFF. The sequenced part of the CDR3 DNA is TGTGCCAGCAGTTATGGATCCGGACAGGGTTCACGTAATGAG.

The sample holds many counts of this clone. The CDR3 goes on 3 residues after the read ends, and that part is filled in from the germline J gene. This sequence joins TRBV4-1 and TRBJ2-2; D may be TRBD1 (5 bases). CDR3 length: 17 residues. Germline CDR1 and CDR2: MGHRA and YSYEKL. The V end lost 1 base, the J end lost 0 bases, and 12 bases lay between the germline ends. The CDR3 here is CASSQVIGQANTGELFF. The CDR3 bases that were read are TGCGCCAGCAGCCAAGTGATTGGACAAGCGAACACCGGGGAG.

This clone was counted many times. One junction end does not reproduce the germline sequence, and a read error may be involved. The read is 3 residues too short to cover the CDR3 end, so that end is filled in from the germline J gene. This chain joins TRBV7-7 and TRBJ2-7; 7 bases agree with TRBD1. The V gene's germline CDR1 is SSHAT and CDR2 FNYEAQ (reference sequence). This CDR3 is built from 16 residues. The chain's CDR3 is CASSLTAGQDSHEQYF. Partial CDR3 DNA: TGTGCTAGCAGCTTAACAGCCGGACAGGACTCTCACGAG. Drawing the rest from reference TRBV7-7 and TRBJ2-7, the complete variable domain is GAGVSQSPRYKVTKRGQDVTLRCDPISSHATLYWYQQALGQGPEFLTYFNYEAQPDKSGLPSDRFSAERPEGSISTLTIQRTEQRDSAMYRCASSLTAGQDSHEQYFGPGTRLTVT.

As regards this clone: Coverage ceases 3 residues before the CDR3 finishes, and the germline J gene fills in the end. This chain connects TRBV7-6 to TRBJ1-2; D is uncertain. The CDR3 is 14 residues long. CDR1 and CDR2 from the germline V gene are SGHVS and FNYEAQ. CDR3 sequence reads: CASSLALPVDTYTF. The CDR3 DNA, read in part, is TGTGCCAGCAGCTTAGCGTTACCGGTCGATACC.

There are many counts of this clone. The read gets to within 3 residues of the CDR3 end, and the germline J gene fills in the rest. This rearrangement joins TRBV29-1 to TRBJ2-1; tentative D call: TRBD2 (5 bases). The CDR3 is made up of 13 amino acids. CDR1 is SQVTM, CDR2 ANQGSEA, per germline. Deletions cut 7 bases from V and 3 bases from J, with 13 bases between. The CDR3 loop is CSALIRGYNEQFF. The DNA read from the CDR3 is TGCAGCGCGCTTATACGGGGCTACAATGAG.

The table lists this clone with many counts. The read falls 3 residues short of the CDR3 end, and the missing part is taken from the germline J gene. This chain connects TRBV12-3 or TRBV12-4 to TRBJ2-7; the match to TRBD2 covers 13 bases. The CDR3 is 18 amino acids. The J segment lost 3 bases and the V segment lost 3 bases, leaving 11 bases of the junction unmatched. Incomplete CDR3 DNA: TGTGCCAGCAGTTTTACCCGCCGACTAGCGGGAGGTGACTACGAG. Translated, it gives CASSFTRRLAGGDYE. The entire CDR3 reads CASSFTRRLAGGDYEQYF.

In this sample, this clone turned up many times. The read stops 3 residues short of the end of the CDR3; the missing end is completed from the germline J gene. At the DNA level, this CDR3 is encoded by other sequences in the same sample as well. The V call is TRBV20-1, the J call TRBJ2-2; 9 positions match TRBD2. CDR1 DFQATT and CDR2 SNEGSKA come from the germline V gene (reference sequence). The CDR3 contains 14 residues. V was clipped by 5 bases and J by 2 bases; unmatched bases: 3. The CDR3 sequence: CSAPTSGNTGELFF. Incomplete CDR3 DNA: TGCAGTGCTCCGACTAGCGGAAACACCGGGGAG.

In the case of this clone: The read halts 3 residues ahead of the CDR3 end, with the missing end drawn from the germline J gene. The V and J genes are TRBV19 and TRBJ1-1; D call uncertain. The CDR3 totals 13 residues. Germline V gives CDR1 LNHDA, CDR2 SQIVND (reference sequence). Trimming stripped 5 bases from V and 1 base from J, with 8 bases between. The CDR3 loop reads CASSALANTEAFF. The sequenced CDR3 bases are TGTGCCAGTAGTGCGCTCGCGAACACTGAA.

Ten or more counts support this clone. The read finishes 3 residues shy of the CDR3 end, and the germline J gene is used to complete it. The chain joins TRBV2 to TRBJ2-2; possible D gene TRBD2, 5 bases. This CDR3 contains 13 residues. V was shortened by 5 bases and J by 8 bases, with 12 bases between the two germline ends. From germline, CDR1 is SNHLY and CDR2 FYNNEI. The CDR3 here is CASSILGRGELFF. The part of the CDR3 DNA that was read is TGTGCCAGCAGTATACTAGGGCGGGGGGAG.

This clone occurred many times. The missing CDR3 end, 3 residues past where the read stops, is filled in from the germline J gene. The chain has TRBV20-1 and TRBJ2-1; 7 bases line up with TRBD2. Germline V gene lookup returns CDR1 DFQATT and CDR2 SNEGSKA (reference sequence). The CDR3 contains 16 residues. V lost 6 bases to trimming and J lost 0 bases; unmatched junction nucleotides: 11. The CDR3 sequence is CSALILAASSYNEQFF. The sequenced part of the CDR3 DNA is TGCAGTGCGTTAATTCTAGCGGCGAGCTCCTACAATGAG.

This clone has ten or more counts. The read ends 3 residues early relative to the CDR3; the germline J gene fills the gap. The chain carries TRBV6-2 or TRBV6-3 and TRBJ2-1; 11 bases line up with TRBD2. This CDR3 has 15 amino acids. V shed 7 bases and J 7 bases; nucleotides not matched to a gene: 9. Germline CDR1 MNHEY, CDR2 SVGEGT. CDR3: CASKLLAGEENEQFF. CDR3 bases read: TGTGCCAGCAAACTACTAGCGGGAGAGGAGAATGAG.

As concerns this clone: Read data end 3 residues before the CDR3 end; the end is taken from the germline J gene. V gene TRBV5-1 combines with J gene TRBJ2-2; the D is unclear. This CDR3 is 15 amino acids long. Germline V gene lookup returns CDR1 SGHRS and CDR2 YFSETQ. CDR3 residues: CASSLAGSGNEKLFF. The part of the CDR3 DNA that was read is TGCGCCAGCAGCTTGGCCGGGTCTGGTAATGAAAAG.

This clone was seen repeatedly, ten times or more. The observed sequence ends 3 residues before the CDR3 terminus, with the missing tail filled in from the germline J gene. The chain combines TRBV30 with TRBJ2-6; 12 positions agree with TRBD2. This CDR3 has 17 residues. Germline V gives CDR1 GTSNPN, CDR2 SVGIG (reference sequence). V shed 0 bases and J 3 bases; nucleotides not matched to a gene: 3. The sequenced CDR3 bases are TGTGCCTGGAGTGTAGCACTAGCGGGAGGTGGGGCCAACGTC. It encodes CAWSVALAGGGANV. The full CDR3 is CAWSVALAGGGANVLTF.

In its sample, this clone was seen many times. The read is 3 residues too short to cover the CDR3 end, so that end is filled in from the germline J gene. This chain uses TRBV19 with TRBJ1-3; TRBD1 matches at 7 bases. V lost 0 bases to trimming and J lost 2 bases; unmatched junction nucleotides: 1. Germline V gene sequence: CDR1 LNHDA, CDR2 SQIVND (reference sequence). This CDR3 has 15 amino acids. The covered CDR3 bases are TGTGCCAGTAGTATAGAGGGACAGCCTGGAAACACC. Encoded protein: CASSIEGQPGNT. The entire CDR3 protein reads CASSIEGQPGNTIYF. Together with reference TRBV19 and TRBJ1-3, the CDR3 gives the full variable domain: DGGITQSPKYLFRKEGQNVTLSCEQNLNHDAMYWYRQDPGQGLRLIYYSQIVNDFQKGDIAEGYSVSREKKESFPLTVTSAQKNPTAFYLCASSIEGQPGNTIYFGEGSWLTVV.

This clone was seen repeatedly, ten times or more. The read terminates 3 residues ahead of where the CDR3 ends, so the germline J gene completes it. This sequence joins TRBV29-1 and TRBJ2-7, with 9 bases fitting TRBD1. Germline trimming cut 5 bases from V and 3 bases from J; bases unmatched to any gene: 8. Germline CDR1 reads SQVTM; CDR2 reads ANQGSEA. The CDR3 consists of 14 residues. CDR3 residues: CSVRPGQGLYEQYF. The sequenced part of the CDR3 DNA is TGCAGCGTTCGACCGGGACAGGGACTCTACGAG.

At least ten counts were recorded for this clone. The missing CDR3 end, 3 residues past where the read stops, is filled in from the germline J gene. The chain combines TRBV19 with TRBJ2-1; 8 positions match TRBD2. From germline, CDR1 is LNHDA and CDR2 SQIVND (reference sequence). V lost 4 bases to trimming and J lost 3 bases; unmatched junction nucleotides: 2. The CDR3 length is 14 residues. Incomplete CDR3 DNA: TGTGCCAGTAGTAATAGCGGGGACTACAATGAG. This encodes CASSNSGDYNE. The complete CDR3 protein is CASSNSGDYNEQFF. Full variable domain (remainder filled in from reference TRBV19 and TRBJ2-1): DGGITQSPKYLFRKEGQNVTLSCEQNLNHDAMYWYRQDPGQGLRLIYYSQIVNDFQKGDIAEGYSVSREKKESFPLTVTSAQKNPTAFYLCASSNSGDYNEQFFGPGTRLTVL.

This clone was found many times. Sequencing ends 3 residues short of the CDR3 end; the germline J gene provides the rest. The J gene is TRBJ1-5, the V gene TRBV20-1; D remains ambiguous. The germline gives CDR1 DFQATT, CDR2 SNEGSKA (reference sequence). This CDR3 has 15 amino acids. The V end lost 0 bases, the J end lost 5 bases, and 14 bases lay between the germline ends. The sequenced part of the CDR3 DNA is TGCAGTGCTAGAGATCCTACCACGGGTTATCAGCCC. Residues: CSARDPTTGYQP. The full CDR3 protein reads CSARDPTTGYQPQHF.

This clone has more than one count but fewer than ten. The read ends 3 residues shy of where the CDR3 ends; the end is completed using the germline J gene. V is TRBV7-9 and J is TRBJ1-4; D is unresolved. This CDR3 contains 12 residues. Germline-derived CDR1 and CDR2 are SEHNR and FQNEAQ (reference sequence). Partial CDR3 DNA: TGTGCCAGCAGCTTAGTCGGTTCACCA. Its protein is CASSLVGSP. In full, the CDR3 reads CASSLVGSPLFF. The full variable domain, completed using reference TRBV7-9 and TRBJ1-4, is DTGVSQNPRHKITKRGQNVTFRCDPISEHNRLYWYRQTLGQGPEFLTYFQNEAQLEKSRLLSDRFSAERPKGSFSTLEIQRTEQGDSAMYLCASSLVGSPLFFGSGTQLSVL.

Points on this clone: The read finishes 3 residues shy of the CDR3 end, and the germline J gene is used to complete it. The chain joins TRBV11-1 to TRBJ1-6, with D tentatively TRBD1 (5 bases). The length of the CDR3 is 15 residues. CDR1 is SGHAT and CDR2 is FQDESV in the germline V gene (reference sequence). V was shortened by 5 bases and J by 10 bases, with 18 bases between the two germline ends. CDR3 amino acids: CASSQLAAGLSPLHF. Partial CDR3 DNA: TGTGCCAGCAGCCAATTGGCGGCGGGACTATCACCC.

This clone was counted at least ten times. The covered CDR3 bases are TGTGCCAGCAGCCCCGGGACACTAAATGAAAAA. This sequence encodes CASSPGTLNEK. The entire CDR3 protein is CASSPGTLNEKLFF. The V and J genes are TRBV4-2 and TRBJ1-4; D may be TRBD1 (6 bases). The missing CDR3 end, 3 residues past where the read stops, is filled in from the germline J gene. Germline V lookup: CDR1 LGHNA, CDR2 YNFKEQ. The ends were cut back, 4 bases at V and 5 bases at J, with 11 bases in the middle. This CDR3 is 14 amino acids long.

A note on this clone: Coverage ceases 3 residues before the CDR3 finishes, and the germline J gene fills in the end. The genes are TRBV7-9 and TRBJ1-2; D remains unclear. From germline, CDR1 is SEHNR and CDR2 FQNEAQ (reference sequence). This CDR3 has 12 residues. This chain's CDR3 is CASSLQERGYTF. The part of the CDR3 DNA that was read is TGTGCCAGCAGCTTACAGGAGAGGGGC.

To note about this clone: The sequenced fragment ends 3 residues before the CDR3 boundary, so the rest is inferred from the germline J gene. V gene TRBV2 combines with J gene TRBJ1-3; a weak D match, TRBD1 (6 bases). This CDR3 comprises 16 residues. Germline CDR1 and CDR2: SNHLY and FYNNEI. V was trimmed by 0 bases and J by 0 bases, leaving 9 bases between them. CDR3 sequence reads: CASSEALTGSGNTIYF. The sequenced CDR3 bases are TGTGCCAGCAGTGAAGCCTTGACAGGCTCTGGAAACACC.

This clone was seen at least ten times. The sequence runs out 3 residues before the end of the CDR3; the remainder is reconstructed from the germline J gene. The chain couples TRBV7-2 to TRBJ2-7; D gene ambiguous. The CDR3 extends over 15 amino acids. The V gene's germline CDR1 is SGHTA and CDR2 FQGNSA. V lost 0 bases and J lost 0, with 9 bases in between. The CDR3 DNA, read in part, is TGTGCCAGCAGCTTAGCGGCGGAGAGCTCCTACGAG. Amino acid sequence: CASSLAAESSYE. The CDR3 in its entirety is CASSLAAESSYEQYF.

The sample holds many counts of this clone. The sequence runs out 3 residues before the end of the CDR3; the remainder is reconstructed from the germline J gene. The rearrangement uses TRBV7-2 and TRBJ1-4; 9 nucleotides agree with TRBD1. Per germline, CDR1 SGHTA and CDR2 FQGNSA. The junction had 9 bases not matched to a gene; V was cut back by 6 bases and J by 7 bases. This CDR3 spans 15 amino acids. The CDR3 spells CASRSGTGMSEKLFF. Incomplete CDR3 DNA: TGTGCCAGCAGGTCCGGGACAGGGATGAGTGAAAAA.

Many counts were recorded for this clone. The read ends 3 residues early relative to the CDR3; the germline J gene fills the gap. This rearrangement joins TRBV30 to TRBJ2-1, with TRBD1 identical over 9 bases. The J segment lost 4 bases and the V segment lost 3 bases, leaving 7 bases of the junction unmatched. The CDR3 loop spans 15 amino acids. Per the germline V gene, CDR1 is GTSNPN and CDR2 is SVGIG (reference sequence). The covered CDR3 bases are TGTGCCTGGAGCACCGGGACAGGGTGGTACAATGAG. Its translation: CAWSTGTGWYNE. The whole CDR3 reads CAWSTGTGWYNEQFF.

This clone occurred many times. The read terminates 3 residues before the CDR3 end, so the remaining end is supplied by the germline J gene. The chain links TRBV15 to TRBJ2-5, with 9 bases identical to TRBD2. The germline V gene encodes CDR1 LNHNV and CDR2 YYDKDF (reference sequence). Losses at the gene ends were 7 bases for V and 3 bases for J; bases not matched to a gene: 3. This CDR3 contains 13 residues. CDR3 DNA, as far as it was read: TGTGCCACCAAACGACTAGCGGAAGAGACC. Residues: CATKRLAEET. The complete CDR3 protein is CATKRLAEETQYF.